This T cell receptor beta chain emerged from a study of CD8+ T cells in alopecia areata. This clone has a single count. Its target is not known. Broader study findings: Clonality was higher in lesional than normal scalp, especially in alopecia totalis/universalis.

Germline V gene sequence: CDR1 SGDLS, CDR2 YYNGEE. The CDR3 extends over 12 amino acids. Trimming cost V 6 bases and J 6 bases, with 12 bases left between them. Sequencing templates came from extracted RNA that was reverse transcribed into cDNA. The data were produced by immunoSEQ multiplex PCR, yet TCRdb's version contains in-frame clones alone and is incomplete. The sample holds about 200,000 clones; approximately 60% are singletons and the top ten take nearly 5%. The chain uses TRBV9 and TRBJ1-2; D uncertain. The sample taken for sequencing was CD8+ T cells sorted from blood. The receptor was isolated from a human donor in good health. The CDR3 DNA sequence: TGTGCCAGCACCGTTGGATATGATGGCTACACCTTC. Its translation: CASTVGYDGYTF.